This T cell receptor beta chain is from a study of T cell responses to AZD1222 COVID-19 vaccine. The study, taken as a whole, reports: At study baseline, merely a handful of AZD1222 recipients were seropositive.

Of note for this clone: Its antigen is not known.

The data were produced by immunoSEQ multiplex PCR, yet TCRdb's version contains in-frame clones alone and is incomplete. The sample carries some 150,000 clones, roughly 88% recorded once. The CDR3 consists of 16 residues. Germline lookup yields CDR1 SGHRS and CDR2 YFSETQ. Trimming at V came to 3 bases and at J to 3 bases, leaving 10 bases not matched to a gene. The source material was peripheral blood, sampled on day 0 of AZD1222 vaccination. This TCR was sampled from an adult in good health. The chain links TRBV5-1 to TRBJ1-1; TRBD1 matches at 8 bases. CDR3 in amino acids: CASSYRTGGKDTEAFF. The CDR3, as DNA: TGCGCCAGCAGCTACCGAACAGGGGGAAAAGACACTGAAGCTTTCTTT.